This T cell receptor beta chain is drawn from a study of T cell responses to AZD1222 COVID-19 vaccine. Study conclusions and caveats: Clonal diversity was possibly underestimated, and the donors were mostly white British, with more females. Once two AZD1222 doses were given, Spike-specific TCR breadth and depth went up. Seropositive status at baseline applied to only six AZD1222 recipients.

The germline V and J ends were trimmed by 5 bases and 1 base, with 6 bases remaining between them. This CDR3 is 13 amino acids long. Germline CDR1 SEHNR, CDR2 FQNEAQ (reference sequence). To note about this clone: Its antigen is as yet unknown.

Sequenced by immunoSEQ multiplex PCR; TCRdb stores in-frame clones only, minus some. The data show 100,000 or so clones, roughly 90% seen once. The sequencing used peripheral blood, collected on day 0 of AZD1222 vaccination. This chain links TRBV7-9 with TRBJ1-5; no definite D call. The clonotype originates from an adult in good health. CDR3 bases: TGTGCCAGCAGCCTAGAAAGCAATCAGCCCCAGCATTTT. Its protein product is CASSLESNQPQHF.